This is a list of T cell receptor beta chains from one sample in a study of human T cells and chemical hapten exposure. TCRdb ran MiXCR on the RACE reads and lists one entry per CDR3 protein. The sample holds some 360,000 distinct CDR3 sequences, roughly 5.3% seen once. The material was whole blood, obtained in connection with sensitization to the hapten diphenylcyclopropenone (DPC). The receptors shown here come from a woman in her 50s with alopecia areata. Some clones in this sample may be carry-over from other donors' samples. Each CDR3 is given with its conserved first and last residue. A D gene is named only where the DNA matches it firmly. Rows may omit the clone size; those that give it use once, few, many or a size class.

TRBV20-1	TRBD2	TRBJ2-7	many	TGCAGTGCTAGGCGGCTAGCGGGAGGACGGCCCTACGAGCAGTACTTC	CSARRLAGGRPYEQYF
TRBV14	NA	TRBJ2-7	many	TGTGCCAGCAGCCAAGGGACATTGTCTTACGAGCAGTACTTC	CASSQGTLSYEQYF
TRBV29-1	NA	TRBJ1-1	many	TGCAGCGGCCGACAGAGCGCGAACACTGAAGCTTTCTTT	CSGRQSANTEAFF
TRBV29-1	NA	TRBJ2-7	many	TGCAGCGTTGATAGTCGTGGGTTTCTGTACTTC	CSVDSRGFLYF
TRBV5-5	NA	TRBJ1-1	many	TGTGCCAGCAGCTTGATTGGGGCCCCGAACACTGAAGCTTTCTTT	CASSLIGAPNTEAFF
TRBV28	NA	TRBJ1-2	NA	TGTGCCAGCAGTTTAGTGGCAGGGCGGCTGGGCTATGGCTACACCTTC	CASSLVAGRLGYGYTF
TRBV7-2	NA	TRBJ2-3	many	TGTGCCAGCAGCTTATATCTGGATACGCAGTATTTT	CASSLYLDTQYF
TRBV12-3/TRBV12-4	NA	TRBJ2-1	few	TGTGCCAGCAGCCCCAGGGTAACCTACAATGAGCAGTTCTTC	CASSPRVTYNEQFF
TRBV20-1	TRBD1	TRBJ2-2	many	TGCAGTGCTCCTGGGGGCGGCAGGGGGACCGGGGAGCTGTTTTTT	CSAPGGGRGTGELFF
TRBV9	NA	TRBJ1-1	many	TGTGCCAGCAGCGCGGGATCAGGGATAGCTGAAGCTTTCTTT	CASSAGSGIAEAFF
TRBV12-5	NA	TRBJ2-3	many	TGTGCTAGTGGTTTGGCCGATACGCAGTATTTT	CASGLADTQYF
TRBV4-1	NA	TRBJ2-7	many	TGCGCCAGCAGCCAGCAGGGCCCTTCAGCCGAGCAGTACTTC	CASSQQGPSAEQYF
TRBV20-1	NA	TRBJ2-3	NA	TGCAGTGCTAAGGTGGACACAGATACGCAGTATTTT	CSAKVDTDTQYF
TRBV7-9	TRBD2	TRBJ2-1	many	TGTGCCAGCAGCTTAGTTAGCGGGAGGGCCGACAATGAGCAGTTCTTC	CASSLVSGRADNEQFF